The T cell receptor beta chain described here comes from a study of T cell changes during pregnancy in multiple sclerosis. V lost 8 bases and J 3 bases, leaving 16 bases between the germline ends. This CDR3 has 14 amino acids. Germline V gene lookup returns CDR1 MNHNS and CDR2 SASEGT. Profiled with immunoSEQ multiplex PCR; TCRdb holds only in-frame clones, not every one. This sample has approximately 21,000 clones, with roughly 90% found just once. The chain recombines TRBV6-1 with TRBJ1-2; no clear D. The origin of this receptor is a female donor with multiple sclerosis, enrolled in a pregnancy study. This material consisted of CD8+ T cells from peripheral blood mononuclear cells, taken in the first trimester of pregnancy. Here the CDR3 reads CASVYSAGHYGYTF. DNA of the CDR3: TGTGCCAGCGTTTATTCGGCAGGCCACTATGGCTACACCTTC.